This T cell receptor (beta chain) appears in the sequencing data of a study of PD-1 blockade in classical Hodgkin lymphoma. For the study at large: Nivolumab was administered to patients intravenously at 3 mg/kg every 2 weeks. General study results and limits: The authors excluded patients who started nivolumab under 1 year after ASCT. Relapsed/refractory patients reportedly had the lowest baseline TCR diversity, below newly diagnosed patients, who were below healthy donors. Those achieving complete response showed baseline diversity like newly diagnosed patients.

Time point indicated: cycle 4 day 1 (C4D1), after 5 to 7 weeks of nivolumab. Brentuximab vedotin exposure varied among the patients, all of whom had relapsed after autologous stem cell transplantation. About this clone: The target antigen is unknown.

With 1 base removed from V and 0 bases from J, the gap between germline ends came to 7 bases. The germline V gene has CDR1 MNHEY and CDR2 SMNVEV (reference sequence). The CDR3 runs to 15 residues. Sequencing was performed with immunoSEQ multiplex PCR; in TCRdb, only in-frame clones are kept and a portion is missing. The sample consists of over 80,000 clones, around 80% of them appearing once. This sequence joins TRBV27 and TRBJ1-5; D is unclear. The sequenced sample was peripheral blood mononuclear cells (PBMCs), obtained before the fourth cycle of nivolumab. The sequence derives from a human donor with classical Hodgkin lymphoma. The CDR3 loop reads CASSLFSYSNQPQHF. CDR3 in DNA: TGTGCCAGCAGTTTATTTAGTTATAGCAATCAGCCCCAGCATTTT.